This TCR beta chain was recorded in a study of shared clonotypes between healthy human individuals. Study-level points and caveats: In the sorted subsets, rarefaction showed sequencing was incomplete despite large depth. Sharing across a handful of donors was seen in roughly 5% of naive CD4 clonotypes.

An even split of each subset's genomic DNA across several immunoSEQ plates was performed. The assay was immunoSEQ multiplex PCR, and TCRdb's table has in-frame clones only and misses some. This sample has approximately 2,200,000 clones, with around 93% found just once. Naive-designated CD8 cells lacked CD45RO, were positively enriched for CCR7, and omitted terminally differentiated effector memory CD45RA+ cells. Caucasian adults residing in Nashville, Tennessee made up all the donors. The CDR3 sequence is 14 residues long. Germline CDR1 is WNHNN and CDR2 is SYGVQD (reference sequence). Trimming shortened V by 8 bases and J by 1 base, and 13 bases separated the two germline ends. As for this clone: Its target is not known.

The clonotype was recovered from a man aged 18 to 29 in good health. Some clones in this sample may be carry-over from other donors' samples. Sequenced: naive CD8+ T cells from PBMCs. This chain uses TRBV10-1 with TRBJ2-3, with D perhaps assigned TRBD1 or TRBD2 (5 bases each). The CDR3 spells CASSPGPGTDTQYF. In DNA, the CDR3 is TGCGCCAGCTCCCCGGGGCCGGGCACAGATACGCAGTATTTT.